This T cell receptor beta chain was obtained from a study of cytomegalovirus exposure and HLA in healthy donors. Notes on the study in general: The study assumed roughly uniform donor sequencing depth for presence/absence analyses.

This clone was seen only a few times. Its antigen is unidentified. V shed 2 bases, J shed 6 bases, and the junction held 7 bases outside the gene matches. This CDR3 is built from 15 residues. Germline V CDR1 and CDR2: LNHNV, YYDKDF (reference sequence). The PCR was carried out with 60 Vbeta primers and 13 Jbeta primers. TCRdb keeps only in-frame clones here, not all; method: immunoSEQ multiplex PCR. The table lists about 200,000 clones, around 80% of them singletons. This sequence originates from a woman aged 30 to 39 in good health and CMV-seropositive. The genes are TRBV15 and TRBJ2-1, with 7 nucleotides matching TRBD1. Sample: PBMCs. The CDR3 DNA follows: TGTGCCACCAGCAGAATTACAGGGGTAGGCAATGAGCAGTTCTTC. Translated: CATSRITGVGNEQFF.